The clone carrying this T cell receptor (beta chain) appeared once. Antigen specificity is unknown. Because the CDR3 is missing its conserved closing phenylalanine or tryptophan, this is likely a read error. The DNA is omitted, as the CDR3 cannot be located on it reliably, and the CDR3 follows TCRdb's listing. Genomic DNA, the template, was used for profiling of the TCR beta VDJ and CDR3. Each CDR3 protein gets one entry after TCRdb re-called the reads with MiXCR. The sample gives fewer than 250,000 distinct CDR3 sequences, 40% to 50% of which show up once; 7.8% is in the top ten. The CDR3 is 9 amino acids in total, end residues counted. Germline loops: CDR1 LNHDA, CDR2 SQIVND (reference sequence). This specimen belongs to a study of CD8+CD57+ T cells in acquired aplastic anemia. Study observations and caveats: Controls did not differ significantly from patients in CD8+ Simpson's diversity.

CD8+CD57+ cell expansion, shown by flow cytometry, had occurred in the patients selected for sequencing. This clonotype was sampled from a human donor with aplastic anemia. The sample taken for sequencing was sorted CD4+, CD8+, or CD8+CD57+ T cells (not recorded which) from PBMCs. V and J are TRBV19 and TRBJ2-5; the table's D call TRBD2 went unverified against the DNA. This CDR3 reads CARCKRLAG.